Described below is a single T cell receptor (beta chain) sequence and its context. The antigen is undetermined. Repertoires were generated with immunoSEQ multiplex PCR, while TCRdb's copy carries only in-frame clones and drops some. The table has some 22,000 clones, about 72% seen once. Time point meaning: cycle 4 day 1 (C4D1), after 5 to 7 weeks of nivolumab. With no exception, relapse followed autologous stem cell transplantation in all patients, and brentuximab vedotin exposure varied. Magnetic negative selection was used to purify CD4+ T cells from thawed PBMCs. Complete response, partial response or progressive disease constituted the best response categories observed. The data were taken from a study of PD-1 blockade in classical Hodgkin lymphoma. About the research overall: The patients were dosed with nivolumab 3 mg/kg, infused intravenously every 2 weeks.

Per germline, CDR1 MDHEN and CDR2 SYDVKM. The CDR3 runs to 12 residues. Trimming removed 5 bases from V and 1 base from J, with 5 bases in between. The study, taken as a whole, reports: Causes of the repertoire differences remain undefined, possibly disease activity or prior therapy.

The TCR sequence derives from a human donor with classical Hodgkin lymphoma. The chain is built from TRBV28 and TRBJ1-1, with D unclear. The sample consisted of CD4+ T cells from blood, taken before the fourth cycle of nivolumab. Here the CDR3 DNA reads TGTGCCAGCAGTGTAGGGAACACTGAAGCTTTCTTT. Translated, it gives CASSVGNTEAFF.